Below are 5 T cell receptor beta chains sequenced from a single sample in a study of blood T cell repertoires in COVID-19. The table came from immunoSEQ multiplex PCR; TCRdb's copy has only in-frame clones and leaves some out. The profile shows about 180,000 clones, more than 75% of them singletons. Sequences were obtained from PBMCs or T cells enriched from blood (not recorded which). All receptors come from a human donor with acute COVID-19. The donor label of this sample is uncertain.

This clone was seen just once. The chain recombines TRBV5-1 with TRBJ2-5; TRBD2 matches 9 bases. The CDR3 totals 17 residues. CDR1 is SGHRS, CDR2 YFSETQ, per germline. J gave up 6 bases and V 0 bases, and 12 bases lay outside the gene matches. The CDR3 here is CASSLGLAGAYGKTQYF. CDR3 nucleotide sequence: TGCGCCAGCAGCTTGGGGTTAGCGGGGGCTTACGGGAAGACCCAGTACTTC.

This rearrangement joins TRBV18 to TRBJ2-5, with 7 bases identical to TRBD1. This CDR3 contains 14 residues. Losses at the gene ends were 0 bases for V and 5 bases for J; bases not matched to a gene: 3. Germline assignment: CDR1 KGHSH and CDR2 LQKENI. Here the CDR3 reads CASSPPTGIETQYF. CDR3 nucleotide sequence: TGTGCCAGCTCACCACCGACAGGGATCGAGACCCAGTACTTC.

The chain has TRBV6-5 and TRBJ1-5, with TRBD1 identical over 8 bases. Germline-derived CDR1 and CDR2 are MNHEY and SVGAGI. With V trimmed by 4 bases and J by 5 bases, 10 bases remained unmatched. This CDR3 has 16 residues. The CDR3 DNA reads TGTGCCAGCAGTTTCCCCCGAGGGACAGGCTATCAGCCCCAGCATTTT. Its protein is CASSFPRGTGYQPQHF.

V is TRBV19 and J is TRBJ2-1; 8 nucleotides agree with TRBD2. The CDR3 consists of 16 residues. Germline lookup yields CDR1 LNHDA and CDR2 SQIVND (reference sequence). The ends lost 5 bases at V and 1 base at J; junction bases unmatched: 7. The CDR3 reads CASSPREGRSYNEQFF. CDR3 coding DNA: TGTGCCAGTAGTCCCCGGGAGGGAAGGTCCTACAATGAGCAGTTCTTC.

This chain links TRBV7-6 with TRBJ2-5, with TRBD2 matching 9 bases. Per germline, CDR1 SGHVS and CDR2 FNYEAQ. The CDR3 runs to 17 residues. V was clipped by 1 base and J by 3 bases; unmatched bases: 9. The CDR3 DNA is TGTGCCAGCAGCTTAGGCGGGGGGGGCCTCTCGGAAGAGACCCAGTACTTC. This codes for CASSLGGGGLSEETQYF.